This T cell receptor beta chain derives from a study of graft-versus-host responses after intestinal transplantation. General study points: Allografts carried high graft-versus-host to host-versus-graft clonal ratios in patients having graft-donor T cell macrochimerism.

Unmatched junction bases numbered 9, after V lost 8 bases and J lost 13 bases. CDR3 length: 12 residues. CDR1 and CDR2 (germline): MNHEY, SVGAGI. As for this clone: Its specificity is not known.

Assay used: immunoSEQ multiplex PCR; TCRdb lists only in-frame clones, some missing. The repertoire holds more than 9,000 clones, with about 94% as singletons. The sequence was obtained from a human patient who received an intestinal transplant, so some T cells may come from the graft donor. The chain is built from TRBV6-5 and TRBJ2-1; 9 bases align to TRBD1. Sequenced material: PBMCs, taken 109 days after intestinal transplant. The CDR3 sequence is CASYTGGGGQFF. For the CDR3, the DNA is TGTGCCAGCTATACAGGGGGCGGGGGTCAGTTCTTC.